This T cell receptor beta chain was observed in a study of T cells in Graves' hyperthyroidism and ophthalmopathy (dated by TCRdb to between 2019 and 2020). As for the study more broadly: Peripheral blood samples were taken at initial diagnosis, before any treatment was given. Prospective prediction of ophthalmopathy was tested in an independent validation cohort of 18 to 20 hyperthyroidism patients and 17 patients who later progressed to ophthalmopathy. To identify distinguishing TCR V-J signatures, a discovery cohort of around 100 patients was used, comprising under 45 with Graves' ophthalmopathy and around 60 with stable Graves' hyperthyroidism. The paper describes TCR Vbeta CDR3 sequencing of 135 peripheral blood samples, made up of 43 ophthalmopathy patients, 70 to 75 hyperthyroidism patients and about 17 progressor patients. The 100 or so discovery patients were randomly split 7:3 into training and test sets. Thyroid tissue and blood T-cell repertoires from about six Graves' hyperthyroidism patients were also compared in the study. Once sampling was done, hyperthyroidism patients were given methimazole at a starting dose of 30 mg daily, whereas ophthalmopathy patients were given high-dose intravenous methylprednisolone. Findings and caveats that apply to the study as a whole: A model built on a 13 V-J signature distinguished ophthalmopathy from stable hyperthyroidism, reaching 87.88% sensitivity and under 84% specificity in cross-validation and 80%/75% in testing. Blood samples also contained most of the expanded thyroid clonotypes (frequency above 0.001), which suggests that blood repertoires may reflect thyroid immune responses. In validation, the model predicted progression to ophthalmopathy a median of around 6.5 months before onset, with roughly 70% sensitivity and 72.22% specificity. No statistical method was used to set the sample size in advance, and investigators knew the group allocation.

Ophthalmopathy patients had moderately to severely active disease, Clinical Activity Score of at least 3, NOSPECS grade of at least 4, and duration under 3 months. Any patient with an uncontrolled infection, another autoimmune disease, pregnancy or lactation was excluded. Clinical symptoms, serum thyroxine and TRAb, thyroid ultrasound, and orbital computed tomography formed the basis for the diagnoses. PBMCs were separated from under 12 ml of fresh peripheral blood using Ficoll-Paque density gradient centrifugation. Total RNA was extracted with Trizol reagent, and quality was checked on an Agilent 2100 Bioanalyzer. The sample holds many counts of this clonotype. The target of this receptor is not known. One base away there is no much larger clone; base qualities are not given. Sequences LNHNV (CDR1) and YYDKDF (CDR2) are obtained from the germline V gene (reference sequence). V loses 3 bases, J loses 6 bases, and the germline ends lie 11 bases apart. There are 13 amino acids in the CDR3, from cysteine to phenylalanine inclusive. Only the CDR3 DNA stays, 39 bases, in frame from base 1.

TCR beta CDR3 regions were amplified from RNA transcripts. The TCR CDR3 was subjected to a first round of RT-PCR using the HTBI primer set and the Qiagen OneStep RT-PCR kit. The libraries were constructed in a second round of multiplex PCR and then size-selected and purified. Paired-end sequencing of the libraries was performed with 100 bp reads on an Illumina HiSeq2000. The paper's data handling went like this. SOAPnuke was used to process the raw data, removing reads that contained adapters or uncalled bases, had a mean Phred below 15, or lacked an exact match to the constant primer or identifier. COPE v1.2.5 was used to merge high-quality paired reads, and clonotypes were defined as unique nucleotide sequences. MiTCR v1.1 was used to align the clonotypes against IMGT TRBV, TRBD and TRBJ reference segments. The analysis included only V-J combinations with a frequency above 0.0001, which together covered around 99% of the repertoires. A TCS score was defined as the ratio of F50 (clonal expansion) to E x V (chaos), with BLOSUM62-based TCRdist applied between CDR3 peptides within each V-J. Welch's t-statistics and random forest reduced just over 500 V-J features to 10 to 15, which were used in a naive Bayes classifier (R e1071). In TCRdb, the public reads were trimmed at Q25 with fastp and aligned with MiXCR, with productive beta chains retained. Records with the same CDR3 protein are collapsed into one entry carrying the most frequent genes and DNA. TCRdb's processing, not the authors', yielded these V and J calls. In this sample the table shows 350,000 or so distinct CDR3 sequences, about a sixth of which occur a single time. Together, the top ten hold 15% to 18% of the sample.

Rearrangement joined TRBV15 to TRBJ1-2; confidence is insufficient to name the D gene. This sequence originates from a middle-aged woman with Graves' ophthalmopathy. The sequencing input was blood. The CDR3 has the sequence CATSSPRGNGYTF. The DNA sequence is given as TGTGCCACCAGCAGCCCCCGAGGGAATGGCTACACCTTC.